The 19 T cell receptor beta chains below come from one sample, sequenced in a study of cytomegalovirus exposure and HLA in healthy donors. The protocol was immunoSEQ multiplex PCR, while the TCRdb copy is restricted to in-frame clones and leaves out a portion. The table has 150,000 or so clones, 80% to 90% seen once. Sequenced sample: PBMCs. These receptors came from a woman aged 18 to 35 in good health and CMV-seropositive.

The chain couples TRBV7-2 to TRBJ1-2; D might be TRBD1 (5 bases). Germline V gene lookup returns CDR1 SGHTA and CDR2 FQGNSA. Trimming pared 0 bases from V and 4 bases from J, leaving 12 bases between. The CDR3 totals 15 residues. DNA of the CDR3: TGTGCCAGCAGCTTAGCGAGGGGAGGTCCCTATGGCTACACCTTC. Its translation: CASSLARGGPYGYTF.

This sequence joins TRBV11-3 and TRBJ2-7, with D unclear. V shed 5 bases and J shed 5 bases, with 10 bases lying between them. Germline V gene lookup returns CDR1 SGHNT and CDR2 YENEEA. The CDR3 is made up of 12 amino acids. CDR3 sequence: CASSPLTDEQYF. DNA of the CDR3: TGTGCCAGCAGCCCCCTCACGGACGAGCAGTACTTC.

This sequence joins TRBV2 and TRBJ2-7; TRBD1 is a possible D gene (6 bases). Germline CDR1 is SNHLY and CDR2 is FYNNEI. V lost 5 bases to trimming and J lost 3 bases, with 8 bases between them. The CDR3 runs 12 residues. This CDR3 reads CASSSDSYEQYF. The CDR3 DNA reads TGTGCCAGCAGTTCGGACAGCTACGAGCAGTACTTC.

The V call is TRBV7-2, the J call TRBJ2-3; the D gene is possibly TRBD2 (5 bases). The CDR3 runs to 16 residues. Germline CDR1 is SGHTA and CDR2 is FQGNSA. With 5 bases removed from V and 2 bases from J, the gap between germline ends came to 17 bases. CDR3 nucleotides: TGTGCCAGCAGCCCCTTACGAGGGAAAAACACAGATACGCAGTATTTT. Protein: CASSPLRGKNTDTQYF.

Here the CDR3 reads CASSYEDRTNYGYTF. CDR3 bases: TGTGCCAGCAGTTACGAGGACAGGACAAACTATGGCTACACCTTC. The V and J genes are TRBV6-5 and TRBJ1-2; 7 positions match TRBD1. The CDR3 loop spans 15 amino acids. J lost 2 bases, V lost 2 bases, and 5 bases had no gene match. Germline CDR1 and CDR2: MNHEY and SVGAGI.

The rearrangement joins TRBV5-1 to TRBJ1-1, with 9 bases matching TRBD1. The CDR3 is 17 residues long. Looked up from germline, CDR1 is SGHRS and CDR2 is YFSETQ. V shed 3 bases and J 0 bases; nucleotides not matched to a gene: 9. CDR3 region: CASSSWGDRELNTEAFF. The DNA for the CDR3 is TGCGCCAGCAGCTCCTGGGGGGACAGGGAGCTGAACACTGAAGCTTTCTTT. Full variable domain (remainder filled in from reference TRBV5-1 and TRBJ1-1): KAGVTQTPRYLIKTRGQQVTLSCSPISGHRSVSWYQQTPGQGLQFLFEYFSETQRNKGNFPGRFSGRQFSNSRSEMNVSTLELGDSALYLCASSSWGDRELNTEAFFGQGTRLTVV.

The sample holds a few counts of this clone. The chain carries TRBV10-1 and TRBJ2-3; TRBD2 matches 9 bases. Germline values: CDR1 WNHNN, CDR2 SYGVQD (reference sequence). The CDR3 has 16 residues. V lost 3 bases, J lost 5 bases, and 9 bases stayed unmatched. CDR3 bases: TGCGCCAGCAGTGACCAGGGGCGGGGGGGATTAGATACGCAGTATTTT. Its translation is CASSDQGRGGLDTQYF.

In its sample, this clone was seen a few times. The rearrangement uses TRBV5-1 and TRBJ2-1; 12 bases line up with TRBD2. Trimming removed 2 bases from V and 6 bases from J; junction bases left unmatched: 15. Germline V gives CDR1 SGHRS, CDR2 YFSETQ. The CDR3 loop spans 19 amino acids. The CDR3 DNA reads as TGCGCCAGCAGCTTTGGGACAGGGGCCGGACTAGCGGGGAGCAATGAGCAGTTCTTC. Translation: CASSFGTGAGLAGSNEQFF.

This chain connects TRBV10-3 to TRBJ2-5; 14 nucleotides match TRBD2. CDR1 and CDR2 from the germline V gene are ENHRY and SYGVKD. The CDR3 sequence is 17 residues long. Trimming at V came to 5 bases and at J to 5 bases, leaving 10 bases not matched to a gene. DNA of the CDR3: TGTGCCATCAGTATTGGTGGGACTAGCGGGGGTGGGGAGACCCAGTACTTC. Translating it yields CAISIGGTSGGGETQYF.

V and J are TRBV18 and TRBJ2-1; 7 bases map to TRBD2. Germline V gene sequence: CDR1 KGHSH, CDR2 LQKENI. CDR3 size: 14 residues. V dropped 2 bases and J dropped 12; count of bases not matched to a gene: 10. CDR3 protein: CASSPMASGGGQFF. CDR3 bases: TGTGCCAGCTCACCAATGGCTAGCGGTGGGGGGCAGTTCTTC.

The chain is built from TRBV28 and TRBJ2-7, with D hard to call. CDR3 length equals 14 residues. The V gene's germline CDR1 is MDHEN and CDR2 SYDVKM. V was pared by 7 bases and J by 3 bases, with 16 bases between. The CDR3 loop is CASTLGRRIYEQYF. In nucleotides, the CDR3 is TGTGCCAGCACCTTAGGTCGGCGGATCTACGAGCAGTACTTC.

This clone was counted only a few times. The V call is TRBV27, the J call TRBJ1-1, with D unclear. CDR1 and CDR2 (germline): MNHEY, SMNVEV (reference sequence). V was shortened by 3 bases and J by 0 bases, with 5 bases between the two germline ends. The CDR3 has 13 residues. The CDR3 DNA sequence: TGTGCCAGCAGTTTCGGGATGAACACTGAAGCTTTCTTT. It codes for CASSFGMNTEAFF.

This sequence joins TRBV11-2 and TRBJ2-1; weak D call: TRBD2 (5 bases). The CDR3 is 14 amino acids. V lost 5 bases, J lost 4 bases, and 12 bases lay in between. Looked up from germline, CDR1 is SGHAT and CDR2 is FQNNGV. The CDR3 sequence: CASSPQRGYNEQFF. As DNA, the CDR3 is TGTGCCAGCAGCCCGCAACGGGGATACAATGAGCAGTTCTTC.

In its sample, this clone was seen once. CDR3 amino acids: CASSLVSGQGTYEQYF. The CDR3, as DNA: TGTGCCAGCAGCTTGGTATCGGGACAGGGGACCTACGAGCAGTACTTC. The gene calls are TRBV5-4 and TRBJ2-7; TRBD1 matches at 10 bases. Germline lookup yields CDR1 SGHNT and CDR2 YYREEE (reference sequence). V shed 0 bases and J 2 bases; nucleotides not matched to a gene: 5. CDR3 length: 16 residues.

CDR3 region: CASSLGTEETQYF. As DNA, the CDR3 is TGTGCCAGCAGCTTAGGGACAGAAGAGACCCAGTACTTC. The J gene is TRBJ2-5, the V gene TRBV7-9, with TRBD1 as a possible D gene (6 bases). CDR3 size: 13 residues. V was trimmed by 1 base and J by 3 bases, leaving 6 bases between them. In germline, CDR1 is SEHNR, CDR2 FQNEAQ (reference sequence). The variable domain in full, completed from reference TRBV7-9 and TRBJ2-5, reads DTGVSQNPRHKITKRGQNVTFRCDPISEHNRLYWYRQTLGQGPEFLTYFQNEAQLEKSRLLSDRFSAERPKGSFSTLEIQRTEQGDSAMYLCASSLGTEETQYFGPGTRLLVL.

The chain is built from TRBV18 and TRBJ2-1; D is perhaps TRBD2 (5 bases). The length of the CDR3 is 16 residues. Germline-derived CDR1 and CDR2 are KGHSH and LQKENI. V was pared by 5 bases and J by 3 bases, with 17 bases between. CDR3: CASSSFDAEVYNEQFF. In DNA, the CDR3 is TGTGCCAGCTCATCCTTTGACGCGGAGGTCTACAATGAGCAGTTCTTC.

The chain employs TRBV5-6 and TRBJ1-2; D not certain. The germline gives CDR1 SGHDT, CDR2 YYEEEE. V gave up 4 bases and J gave up 0 bases, with 7 bases separating them. This CDR3 comprises 13 residues. The CDR3 protein is CASSPGTNYGYTF. The CDR3 nucleotides are TGTGCCAGCAGCCCGGGGACTAACTATGGCTACACCTTC. Combining the CDR3 with reference TRBV5-6 and TRBJ1-2 gives the whole variable domain DAGVTQSPTHLIKTRGQQVTLRCSPKSGHDTVSWYQQALGQGPQFIFQYYEEEERQRGNFPDRFSGHQFPNYSSELNVNALLLGDSALYLCASSPGTNYGYTFGSGTRLTVV.

The sample holds a few counts of this clone. The J gene is TRBJ1-1, the V gene TRBV27, with D possibly being TRBD1 (5 bases). The germline V gene encodes CDR1 MNHEY and CDR2 SMNVEV (reference sequence). There are 15 residues in the CDR3. The V and J ends lost 6 bases and 0 bases respectively, with 14 bases between them. In nucleotides, the CDR3 is TGTGCCAGCAGCCGACAAAGACAGATGAACACTGAAGCTTTCTTT. Translation: CASSRQRQMNTEAFF.

V is TRBV7-6 and J is TRBJ2-6, with 9 positions matching TRBD1. Unmatched junction bases numbered 12, after V lost 5 bases and J lost 4 bases. The CDR3 is made up of 18 amino acids. Germline V lookup: CDR1 SGHVS, CDR2 FNYEAQ. CDR3 amino acids: CASSQPGQGLRGANVLTF. Written as DNA, the CDR3 is TGTGCCAGCAGCCAACCGGGACAGGGCCTTCGGGGGGCCAACGTCCTGACTTTC.